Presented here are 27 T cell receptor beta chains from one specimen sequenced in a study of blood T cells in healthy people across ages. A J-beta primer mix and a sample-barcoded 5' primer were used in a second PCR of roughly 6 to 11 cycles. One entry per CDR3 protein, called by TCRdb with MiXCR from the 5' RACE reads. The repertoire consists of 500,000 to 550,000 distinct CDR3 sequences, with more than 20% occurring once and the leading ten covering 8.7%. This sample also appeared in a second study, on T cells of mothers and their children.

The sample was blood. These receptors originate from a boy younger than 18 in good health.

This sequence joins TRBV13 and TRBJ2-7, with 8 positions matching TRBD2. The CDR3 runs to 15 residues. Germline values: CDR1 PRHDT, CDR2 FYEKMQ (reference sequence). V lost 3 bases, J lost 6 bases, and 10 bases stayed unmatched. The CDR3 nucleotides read TGTGCCAGCAGCTTCGCCCCGGGAGGGCTTCTCGAGCAGTACTTC. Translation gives CASSFAPGGLLEQYF.

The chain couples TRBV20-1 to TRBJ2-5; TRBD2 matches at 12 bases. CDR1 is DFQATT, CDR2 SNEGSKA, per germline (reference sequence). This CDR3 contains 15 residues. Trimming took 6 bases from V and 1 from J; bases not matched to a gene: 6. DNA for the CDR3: TGCAGTGCAACAACTAGCGGGGGGCTCCAAGAGACCCAGTACTTC. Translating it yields CSATTSGGLQETQYF.

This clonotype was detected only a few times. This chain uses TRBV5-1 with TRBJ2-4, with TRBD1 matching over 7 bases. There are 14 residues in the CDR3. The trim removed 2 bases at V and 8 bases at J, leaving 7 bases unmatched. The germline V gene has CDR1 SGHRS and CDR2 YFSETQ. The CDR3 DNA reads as TGCGCCAGCAGCTTTGAGGGGGCGATTTACATTCAGTACTTC. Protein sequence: CASSFEGAIYIQYF.

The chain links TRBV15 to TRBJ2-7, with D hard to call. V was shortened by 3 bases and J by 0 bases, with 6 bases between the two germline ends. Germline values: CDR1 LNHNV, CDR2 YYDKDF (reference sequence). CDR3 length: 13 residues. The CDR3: CATSSLSSYEQYF. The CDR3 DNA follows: TGTGCCACCAGCAGCCTGAGCTCCTACGAGCAGTACTTC.

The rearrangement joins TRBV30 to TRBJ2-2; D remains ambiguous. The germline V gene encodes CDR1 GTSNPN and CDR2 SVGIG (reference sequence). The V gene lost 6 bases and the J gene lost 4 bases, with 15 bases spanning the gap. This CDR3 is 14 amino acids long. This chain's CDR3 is CACRMTRATGELFF. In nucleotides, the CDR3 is TGTGCCTGTCGAATGACTCGGGCCACCGGGGAGCTGTTTTTT.

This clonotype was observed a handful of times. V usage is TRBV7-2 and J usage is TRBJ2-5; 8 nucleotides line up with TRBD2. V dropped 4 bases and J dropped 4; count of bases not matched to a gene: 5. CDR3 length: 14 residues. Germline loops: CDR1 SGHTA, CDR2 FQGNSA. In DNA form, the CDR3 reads TGTGCCAGCAGCTGGGGACTAGGGGGAGAGACCCAGTACTTC. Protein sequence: CASSWGLGGETQYF.

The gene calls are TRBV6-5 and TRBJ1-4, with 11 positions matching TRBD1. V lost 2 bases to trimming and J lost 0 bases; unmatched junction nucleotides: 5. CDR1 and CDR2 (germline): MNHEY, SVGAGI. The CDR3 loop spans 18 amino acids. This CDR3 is CASSYAGQGGATNEKLFF. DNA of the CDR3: TGTGCCAGCAGTTACGCGGGACAGGGGGGTGCAACTAATGAAAAACTGTTTTTT.

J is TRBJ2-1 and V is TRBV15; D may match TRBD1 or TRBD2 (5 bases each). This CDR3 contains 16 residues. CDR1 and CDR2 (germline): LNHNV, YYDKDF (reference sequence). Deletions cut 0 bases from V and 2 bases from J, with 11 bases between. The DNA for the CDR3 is TGTGCCACCAGCAGAGATAGGGACGGGGCCTACAATGAGCAGTTCTTC. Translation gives CATSRDRDGAYNEQFF.

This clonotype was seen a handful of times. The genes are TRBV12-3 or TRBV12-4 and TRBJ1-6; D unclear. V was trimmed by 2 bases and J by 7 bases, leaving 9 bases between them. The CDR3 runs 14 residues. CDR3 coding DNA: TGTGCCAGCAGTTTATGGGCCATCAATTCACCCCTCCACTTT. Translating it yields CASSLWAINSPLHF.

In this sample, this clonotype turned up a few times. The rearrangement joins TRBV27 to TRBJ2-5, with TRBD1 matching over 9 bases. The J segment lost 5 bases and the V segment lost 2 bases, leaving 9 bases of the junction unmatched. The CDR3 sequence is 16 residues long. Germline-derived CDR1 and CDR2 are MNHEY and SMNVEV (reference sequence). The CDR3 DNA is TGTGCCAGCAGTTTACGCCGGACAGGGGTGTCCGAGACCCAGTACTTC. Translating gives CASSLRRTGVSETQYF.

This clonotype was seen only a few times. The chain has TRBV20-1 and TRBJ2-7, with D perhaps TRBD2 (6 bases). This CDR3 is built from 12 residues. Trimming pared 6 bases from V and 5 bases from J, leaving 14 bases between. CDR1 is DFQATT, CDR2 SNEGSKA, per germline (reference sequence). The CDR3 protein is CSANSGTDEQYF. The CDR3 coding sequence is TGCAGTGCCAATAGCGGAACCGACGAGCAGTACTTC.

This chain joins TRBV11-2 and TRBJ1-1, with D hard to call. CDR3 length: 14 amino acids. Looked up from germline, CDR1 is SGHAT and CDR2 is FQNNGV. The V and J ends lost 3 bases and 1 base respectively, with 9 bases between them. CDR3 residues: CASSFGMQNTEAFF. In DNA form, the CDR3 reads TGTGCCAGCAGCTTCGGGATGCAGAACACTGAAGCTTTCTTT.

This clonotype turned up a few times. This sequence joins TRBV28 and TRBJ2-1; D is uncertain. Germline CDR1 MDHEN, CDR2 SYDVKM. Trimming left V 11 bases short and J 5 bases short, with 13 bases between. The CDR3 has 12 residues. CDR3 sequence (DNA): TGTGCCTGCTCGAGACTCCACAATGAGCAGTTCTTC. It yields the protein CACSRLHNEQFF.

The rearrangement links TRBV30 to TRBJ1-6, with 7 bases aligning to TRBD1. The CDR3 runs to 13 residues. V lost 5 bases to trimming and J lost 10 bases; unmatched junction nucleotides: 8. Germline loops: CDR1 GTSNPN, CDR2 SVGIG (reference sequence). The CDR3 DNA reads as TGTGCCTGGTCTTCGACAGGGCAGTCACCCCTCCACTTT. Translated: CAWSSTGQSPLHF.

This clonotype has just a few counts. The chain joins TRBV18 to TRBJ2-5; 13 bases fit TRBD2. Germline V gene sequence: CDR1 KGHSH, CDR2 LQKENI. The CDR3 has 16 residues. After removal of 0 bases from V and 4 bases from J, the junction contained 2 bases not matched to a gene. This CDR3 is CASSPPGLAGPETQYF. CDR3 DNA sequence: TGTGCCAGCTCACCACCGGGACTAGCGGGGCCAGAGACCCAGTACTTC. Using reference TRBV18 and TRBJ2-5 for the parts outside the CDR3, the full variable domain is NAGVMQNPRHLVRRRGQEARLRCSPMKGHSHVYWYRQLPEEGLKFMVYLQKENIIDESGMPKERFSAEFPKEGPSILRIQQVVRGDSAAYFCASSPPGLAGPETQYFGPGTRLLVL.

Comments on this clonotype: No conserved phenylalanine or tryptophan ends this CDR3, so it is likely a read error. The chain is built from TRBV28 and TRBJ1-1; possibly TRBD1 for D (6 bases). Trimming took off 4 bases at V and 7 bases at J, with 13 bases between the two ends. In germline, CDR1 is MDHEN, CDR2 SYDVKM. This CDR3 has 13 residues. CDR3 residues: CASSSQGSFEAFL. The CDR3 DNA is TGTGCCAGCAGTTCACAGGGATCATTTGAAGCTTTCCTT.

The CDR3 nucleotides read TGTGCCAGCACCGGGACTAGCGGGAGTTCGGGTAGCACAGATACGCAGTATTTT. Protein sequence: CASTGTSGSSGSTDTQYF. The genes are TRBV27 and TRBJ2-3, with TRBD2 matching over 14 bases. This CDR3 comprises 18 residues. In germline, CDR1 is MNHEY, CDR2 SMNVEV (reference sequence). Germline trimming cut 7 bases from V and 0 bases from J; bases unmatched to any gene: 9.

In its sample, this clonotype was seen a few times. CDR3 residues: CASSQGGPQLFF. Written as DNA, the CDR3 is TGTGCCAGCAGCCAAGGCGGTCCCCAGCTGTTTTTT. The genes are TRBV3-1 and TRBJ1-4; D not certain. Deletions cut 1 base from V and 14 bases from J, with 11 bases between. The CDR3 has 12 residues. Looked up from germline, CDR1 is LGHDT and CDR2 is YNNKEL (reference sequence).

The CDR3 here is CASSVDLNTGELFF. The CDR3 DNA sequence: TGTGCCAGCAGCGTGGACCTCAACACCGGGGAGCTGTTTTTT. The genes are TRBV7-9 and TRBJ2-2; D gene ambiguous. Germline loops: CDR1 SEHNR, CDR2 FQNEAQ (reference sequence). V shed 5 bases and J shed 2 bases, with 9 bases lying between them. CDR3 length equals 14 residues.

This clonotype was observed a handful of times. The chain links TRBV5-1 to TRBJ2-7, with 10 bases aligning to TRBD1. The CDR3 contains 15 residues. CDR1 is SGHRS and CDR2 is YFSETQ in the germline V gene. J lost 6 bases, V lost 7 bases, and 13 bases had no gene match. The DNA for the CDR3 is TGCGCCAGCGGAGACCGGGACAGGGGTTTTCGCGAGCAGTACTTC. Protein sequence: CASGDRDRGFREQYF.

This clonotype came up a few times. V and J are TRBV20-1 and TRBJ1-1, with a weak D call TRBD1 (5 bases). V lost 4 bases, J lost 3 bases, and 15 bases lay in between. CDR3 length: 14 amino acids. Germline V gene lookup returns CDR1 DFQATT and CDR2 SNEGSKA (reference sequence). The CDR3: CSAKTDRGDTEAFF. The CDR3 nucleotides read TGCAGTGCTAAAACAGACAGAGGGGACACTGAAGCTTTCTTT.

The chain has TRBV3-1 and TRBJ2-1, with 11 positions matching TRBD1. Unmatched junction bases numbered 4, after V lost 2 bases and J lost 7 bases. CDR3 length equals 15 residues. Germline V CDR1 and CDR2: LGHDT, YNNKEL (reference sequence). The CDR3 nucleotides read TGTGCCAGCAGCCAATCTGGGACAGGGGGTAATGAGCAGTTCTTC. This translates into CASSQSGTGGNEQFF.

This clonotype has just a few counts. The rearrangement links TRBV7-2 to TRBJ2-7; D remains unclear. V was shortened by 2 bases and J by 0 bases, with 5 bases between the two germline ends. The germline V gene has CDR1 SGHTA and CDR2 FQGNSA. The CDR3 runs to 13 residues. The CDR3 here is CASSLQPSYEQYF. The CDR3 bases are TGTGCCAGCAGCTTACAACCCTCCTACGAGCAGTACTTC.

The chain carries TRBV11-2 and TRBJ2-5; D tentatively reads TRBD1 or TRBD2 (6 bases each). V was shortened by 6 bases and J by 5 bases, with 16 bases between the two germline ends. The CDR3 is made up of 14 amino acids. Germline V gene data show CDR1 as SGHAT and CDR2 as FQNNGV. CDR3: CASRKGGTGETQYF. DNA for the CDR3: TGTGCCAGCAGAAAGGGGGGCACCGGGGAGACCCAGTACTTC. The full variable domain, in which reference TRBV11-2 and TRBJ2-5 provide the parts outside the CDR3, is EAGVAQSPRYKIIEKRQSVAFWCNPISGHATLYWYQQILGQGPKLLIQFQNNGVVDDSQLPKDRFSAERLKGVDSTLKIQPAKLEDSAVYLCASRKGGTGETQYFGPGTRLLVL.

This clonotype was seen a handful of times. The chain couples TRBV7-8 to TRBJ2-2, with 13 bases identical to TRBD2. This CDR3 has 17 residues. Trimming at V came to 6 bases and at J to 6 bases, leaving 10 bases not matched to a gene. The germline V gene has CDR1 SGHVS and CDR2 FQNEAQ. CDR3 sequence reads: CASRRTSGSAMAGELFF. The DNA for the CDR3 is TGTGCCAGCAGACGGACTAGCGGGAGCGCCATGGCCGGGGAGCTGTTTTTT.

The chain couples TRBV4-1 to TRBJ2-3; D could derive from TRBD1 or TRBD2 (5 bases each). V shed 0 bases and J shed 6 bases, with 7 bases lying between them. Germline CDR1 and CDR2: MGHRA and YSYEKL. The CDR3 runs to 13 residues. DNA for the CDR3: TGCGCCAGCAGCCAAGATTGGGGGGATACGCAGTATTTT. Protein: CASSQDWGDTQYF.

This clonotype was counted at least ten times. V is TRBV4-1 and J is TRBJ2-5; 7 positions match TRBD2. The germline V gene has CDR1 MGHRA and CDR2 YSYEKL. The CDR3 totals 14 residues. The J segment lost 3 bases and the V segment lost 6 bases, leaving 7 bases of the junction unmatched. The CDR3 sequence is CASSYGAGEETQYF. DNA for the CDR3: TGCGCCAGCAGTTACGGCGCGGGAGAAGAGACCCAGTACTTC.